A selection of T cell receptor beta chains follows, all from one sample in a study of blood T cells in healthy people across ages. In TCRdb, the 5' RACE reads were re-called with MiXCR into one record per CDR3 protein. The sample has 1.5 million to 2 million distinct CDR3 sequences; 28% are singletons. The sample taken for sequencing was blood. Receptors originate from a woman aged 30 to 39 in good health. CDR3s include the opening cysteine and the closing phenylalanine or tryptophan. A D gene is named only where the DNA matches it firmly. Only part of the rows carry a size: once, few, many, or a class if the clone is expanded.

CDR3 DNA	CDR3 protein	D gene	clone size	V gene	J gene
TGTGCCACCAGTGATCGGGGGGCGACTGGTAGGGACCAGCAGTTCTTC	CATSDRGATGRDQQFF	.	.	TRBV24-1	TRBJ2-1
TGTGCCAGCAGCTTAGACCGGGGGGTCTATGGCTACACCTTC	CASSLDRGVYGYTF	.	many	TRBV7-3	TRBJ1-2
TGTGCCAGCAGCGTAGAGGGTGAGCAGTTCTTC	CASSVEGEQFF	.	many	TRBV9	TRBJ2-1
TGCGCCACAACGGGAGAAGGGAAGGTGGCAGATACGCAGTATTTT	CATTGEGKVADTQYF	.	.	TRBV5-1	TRBJ2-3
TGTGCCAGCAGTTCTGCGGCAGGGGGGACCACTGAAGCTTTCTTT	CASSSAAGGTTEAFF	TRBD1	few	TRBV28	TRBJ1-1
TGTGCCAACAGTTTAGTAGGGCTTAATTCACCCCTCCACTTT	CANSLVGLNSPLHF	.	once	TRBV12-3/TRBV12-4	TRBJ1-6
TGCAGTGCCCGACCGGGACTAGGGCTTGAGACCCAGTACTTC	CSARPGLGLETQYF	TRBD2	.	TRBV20-1	TRBJ2-5
TGCAGTGCTAGAGGTGTCACAGGCTATAATTCACCCCTCCACTTT	CSARGVTGYNSPLHF	.	.	TRBV20-1	TRBJ1-6
TGTGCCAGCAGTCCAGGGACTCTCACCTCAGATACGCAGTATTTT	CASSPGTLTSDTQYF	.	.	TRBV28	TRBJ2-3
TGTGCCAGCAGCGCCCGGGACATCTCCTACGAGCAGTACTTC	CASSARDISYEQYF	.	few	TRBV3-1	TRBJ2-7
TGTGCCAGCAGCTTAGATAGGCCAGGGGAAAGCGAGCAGTACTTC	CASSLDRPGESEQYF	.	few	TRBV7-9	TRBJ2-7
TGTGCCAGCAGCTCCGCGGGGACAGCAAATCAGCCCCAGCATTTT	CASSSAGTANQPQHF	TRBD1	few	TRBV5-5	TRBJ1-5
TGTGCCAGCAGTCGTCCCGGCAGGGCGTATGGCTACACCTTC	CASSRPGRAYGYTF	.	many	TRBV12-3/TRBV12-4	TRBJ1-2
TGTGCCAGCAGTTTAGTTTTGTCAGGGAATTTGTATGGCTACACCTTC	CASSLVLSGNLYGYTF	.	.	TRBV12-3/TRBV12-4	TRBJ1-2
TGTGCCAGCAGCCGTCCTTTTACAGGATCCGATGAGCAGTTCTTC	CASSRPFTGSDEQFF	.	.	TRBV11-2	TRBJ2-1
TGCAGTGCTAGAAGTTCCGGGAATGGGCCCCTCCACTTT	CSARSSGNGPLHF	.	.	TRBV20-1	TRBJ1-6
TGTGCCAGCAGCTTTTTTGAGGCGAACATTCAGTACTTC	CASSFFEANIQYF	.	.	TRBV5-6	TRBJ2-4
TGTGCCAGCAGTTACTCGGACCTCGGGGAGCTGTTTTTT	CASSYSDLGELFF	.	.	TRBV6-6	TRBJ2-2
TGTGCCAGCAGTTTACCCCAACGGATCTCCTACGAGCAGTACTTC	CASSLPQRISYEQYF	.	few	TRBV28	TRBJ2-7
TGTGCCAGCAGTACGTCTCCCGGAGATGAGCAGTTCTTC	CASSTSPGDEQFF	.	few	TRBV28	TRBJ2-1
TGTGCCAGCAGTCTAGCGGGAGGTCGGGCGAATGAGCAGTTCTTC	CASSLAGGRANEQFF	TRBD2	few	TRBV12-3/TRBV12-4	TRBJ2-1
TGCGCCAGCCAAGGGCCGGGCTCACCCCTCCACTTT	CASQGPGSPLHF	.	few	TRBV4-1	TRBJ1-6
TGCGCCAGCAGCTGGAATTCCGGGACAGCAACCACAGATACGCAGTATTTT	CASSWNSGTATTDTQYF	TRBD1	.	TRBV5-1	TRBJ2-3
TGTGCCAGCAGCCTAATTGGATCAGGAAACACCATATATTTT	CASSLIGSGNTIYF	.	.	TRBV11-2	TRBJ1-3
TGTGCCAGCAGCTTAGCAGCTAGCGGGGGCTTCGGCACAGATACGCAGTATTTT	CASSLAASGGFGTDTQYF	TRBD2	.	TRBV11-2	TRBJ2-3
TGTGCCAGCAGCCCCGGGACTCGACCCCTAAACGAGCAGTACTTC	CASSPGTRPLNEQYF	.	few	TRBV3-1	TRBJ2-7
TGTGCTAGTGGCAATAGAGGGGAGCTGTTTTTT	CASGNRGELFF	.	.	TRBV12-5	TRBJ2-2
TGCAGTGCTAATCCAGGGCGATCTCTCTATGGCTACACCTTC	CSANPGRSLYGYTF	.	many	TRBV20-1	TRBJ1-2
TGTGCTAGCAGTTCCCGGACAGGGGAGAATGAAAAACTGTTTTTT	CASSSRTGENEKLFF	TRBD1	.	TRBV6-2/TRBV6-3	TRBJ1-4
TGTGCCAGCAGCGTTGGCCTCAATCAGCCCCAGCATTTT	CASSVGLNQPQHF	.	few	TRBV9	TRBJ1-5
TGTGCCAGCAGCCCCGACTGGCAGGGTCGAAATGAGCAGTTCTTC	CASSPDWQGRNEQFF	.	.	TRBV3-1	TRBJ2-1
TGTGCCAGCAGTTTCGAGGGGCGCAGGGCTGAGAGATATAATTCACCCCTCCACTTT	CASSFEGRRAERYNSPLHF	.	few	TRBV27	TRBJ1-6
TGTGCCAGCAGTCCCGAAGGGTTCCCTTACGAGCAGTACTTC	CASSPEGFPYEQYF	.	few	TRBV27	TRBJ2-7
TGCAGTGCTGTGACAGGGGAAGAGACCCAGTACTTC	CSAVTGEETQYF	TRBD1	.	TRBV20-1	TRBJ2-5
TGTGCCACCCGGGAAACTGAAAGGGGGACTGAAGCTTTCTTT	CATRETERGTEAFF	.	.	TRBV19	TRBJ1-1
TGTGCCAGCAGCTTAGCCGGGAGGGGCAGACGGTCAGATACGCAGTATTTT	CASSLAGRGRRSDTQYF	TRBD2	few	TRBV7-9	TRBJ2-3
TGTGCCACCAGTGAGGGGACAGGGGGCGAGTACTTC	CATSEGTGGEYF	TRBD1	few	TRBV24-1	TRBJ2-4
TGTGCCATCATGGCCGAGGGGAGCACTGAAGCTTTCTTT	CAIMAEGSTEAFF	.	few	TRBV10-3	TRBJ1-1
TGTGCCAGCTCTTCGGGGTGGACCTCCTACGAGCAGTACTTC	CASSSGWTSYEQYF	.	many	TRBV18	TRBJ2-7
TGCAGTGCCCAGACCATTCTAAACTATGGCTACACCTTC	CSAQTILNYGYTF	.	.	TRBV20-1	TRBJ1-2
TGCGCCAACAGCCCGAGGGAGGACGAGCAGTACTTC	CANSPREDEQYF	.	.	TRBV5-1	TRBJ2-7
TGTGCCTGGGGCCTAGCGGGTTTCACAGATACGCAGTATTTT	CAWGLAGFTDTQYF	TRBD2	few	TRBV30	TRBJ2-3
TGTGCCAGCAGTAACATAGTATCCGGCAATGAGCAGTTCTTC	CASSNIVSGNEQFF	.	many	TRBV6-2/TRBV6-3	TRBJ2-1